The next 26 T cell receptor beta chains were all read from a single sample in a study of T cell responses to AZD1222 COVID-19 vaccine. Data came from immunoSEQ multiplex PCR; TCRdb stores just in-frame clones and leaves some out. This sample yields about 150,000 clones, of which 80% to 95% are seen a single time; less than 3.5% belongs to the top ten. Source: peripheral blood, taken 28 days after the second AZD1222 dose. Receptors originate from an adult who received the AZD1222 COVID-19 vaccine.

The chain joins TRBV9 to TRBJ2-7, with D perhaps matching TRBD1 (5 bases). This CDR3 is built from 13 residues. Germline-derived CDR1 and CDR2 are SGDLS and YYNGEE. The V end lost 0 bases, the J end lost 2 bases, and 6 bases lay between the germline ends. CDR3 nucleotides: TGTGCCAGCAGCGTAGAGGGGACCTACGAGCAGTACTTC. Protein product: CASSVEGTYEQYF. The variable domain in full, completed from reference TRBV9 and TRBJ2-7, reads DSGVTQTPKHLITATGQRVTLRCSPRSGDLSVYWYQQSLDQGLQFLIQYYNGEERAKGNILERFSAQQFPDLHSELNLSSLELGDSALYFCASSVEGTYEQYFGPGTRLTVT.

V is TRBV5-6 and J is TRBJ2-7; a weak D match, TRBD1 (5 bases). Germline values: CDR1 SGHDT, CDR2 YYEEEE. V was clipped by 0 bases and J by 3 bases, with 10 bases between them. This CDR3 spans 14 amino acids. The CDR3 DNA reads TGTGCCAGCAGCTTGGGGCAGGGTGGCTACGAGCAGTACTTC. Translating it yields CASSLGQGGYEQYF.

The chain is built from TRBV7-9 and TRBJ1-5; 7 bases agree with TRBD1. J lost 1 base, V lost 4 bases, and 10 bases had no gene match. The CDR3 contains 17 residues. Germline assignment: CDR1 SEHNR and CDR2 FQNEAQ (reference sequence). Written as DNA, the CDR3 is TGTGCCAGCAGCTCAGGGAGGGGGCAAACGAGCAATCAGCCCCAGCATTTT. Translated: CASSSGRGQTSNQPQHF.

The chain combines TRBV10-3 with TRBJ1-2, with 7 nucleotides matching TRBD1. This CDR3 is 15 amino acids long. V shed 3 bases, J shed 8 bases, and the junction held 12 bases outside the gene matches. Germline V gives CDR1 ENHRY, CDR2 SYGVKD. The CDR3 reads CAISDPETGQRGYTF. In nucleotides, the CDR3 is TGTGCCATCAGTGACCCAGAGACAGGGCAGCGAGGCTACACCTTC.

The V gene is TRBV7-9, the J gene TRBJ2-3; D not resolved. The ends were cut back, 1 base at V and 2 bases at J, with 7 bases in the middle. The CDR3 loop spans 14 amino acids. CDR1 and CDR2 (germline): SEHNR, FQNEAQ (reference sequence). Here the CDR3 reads CASSLDTTTDTQYF. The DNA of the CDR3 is TGTGCCAGCAGCTTAGATACTACCACAGATACGCAGTATTTT.

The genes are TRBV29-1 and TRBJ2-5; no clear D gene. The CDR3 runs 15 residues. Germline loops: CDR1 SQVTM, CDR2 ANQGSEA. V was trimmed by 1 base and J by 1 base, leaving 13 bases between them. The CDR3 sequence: CSVEGADTIQETQYF. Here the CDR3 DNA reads TGCAGCGTTGAAGGGGCTGACACAATCCAAGAGACCCAGTACTTC.

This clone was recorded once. The CDR3 DNA reads as TGCGCCAGCAGTCGTGAGCGGGCCTACAATGAGCAGTTCTTC. Translated: CASSRERAYNEQFF. The J gene is TRBJ2-1, the V gene TRBV4-1; perhaps TRBD2 as D (6 bases). CDR1 and CDR2 from the germline V gene are MGHRA and YSYEKL. Trimming removed 6 bases from V and 2 bases from J, with 11 bases in between. The CDR3 has 14 amino acids.

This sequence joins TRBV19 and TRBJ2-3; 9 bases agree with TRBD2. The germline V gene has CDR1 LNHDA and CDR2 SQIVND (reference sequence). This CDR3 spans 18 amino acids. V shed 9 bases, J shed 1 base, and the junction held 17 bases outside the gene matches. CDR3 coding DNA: TGTGCCAGCGGGAAGTCGAAGGGTACTAGCGGGCGCACAGATACGCAGTATTTT. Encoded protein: CASGKSKGTSGRTDTQYF.

The DNA for the CDR3 is TGTGCCAGCAGTGAATCCGGAGACATCTACGAGCAGTACTTC. Its protein is CASSESGDIYEQYF. The chain has TRBV25-1 and TRBJ2-7; no firm D call. V dropped 1 base and J dropped 3 bases, with 10 bases sitting between them. CDR3 length equals 14 residues. Germline assignment: CDR1 MGHDK and CDR2 SYGVNS.

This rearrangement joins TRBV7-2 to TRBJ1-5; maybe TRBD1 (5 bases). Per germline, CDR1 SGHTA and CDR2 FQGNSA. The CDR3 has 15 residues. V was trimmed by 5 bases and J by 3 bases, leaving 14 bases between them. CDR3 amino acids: CASSPPGTVNQPQHF. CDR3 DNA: TGTGCCAGCAGCCCCCCTGGGACGGTCAATCAGCCCCAGCATTTT.

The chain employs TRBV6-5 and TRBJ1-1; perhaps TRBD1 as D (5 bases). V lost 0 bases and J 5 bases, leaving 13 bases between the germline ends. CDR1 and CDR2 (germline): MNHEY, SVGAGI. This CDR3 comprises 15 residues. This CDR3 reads CASSYSQGRGTEAFF. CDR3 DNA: TGTGCCAGCAGTTACTCCCAGGGCCGCGGAACTGAAGCTTTCTTT.

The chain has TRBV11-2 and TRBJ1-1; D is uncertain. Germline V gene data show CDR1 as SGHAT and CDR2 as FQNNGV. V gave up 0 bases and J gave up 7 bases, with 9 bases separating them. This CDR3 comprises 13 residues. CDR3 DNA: TGTGCCAGCAGCTTAGATGTGGGGATTGAAGCTTTCTTT. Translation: CASSLDVGIEAFF. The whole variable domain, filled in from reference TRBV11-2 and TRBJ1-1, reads EAGVAQSPRYKIIEKRQSVAFWCNPISGHATLYWYQQILGQGPKLLIQFQNNGVVDDSQLPKDRFSAERLKGVDSTLKIQPAKLEDSAVYLCASSLDVGIEAFFGQGTRLTVV.

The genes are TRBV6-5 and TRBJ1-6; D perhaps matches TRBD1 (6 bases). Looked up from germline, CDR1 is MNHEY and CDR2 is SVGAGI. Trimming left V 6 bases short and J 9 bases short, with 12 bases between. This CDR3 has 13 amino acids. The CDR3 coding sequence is TGTGCCAGCAGCCCGGGACACTTTTCACCCCTCCACTTT. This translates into CASSPGHFSPLHF.

For the CDR3, the DNA is TGTGCCAGCAGCAACCTAGCGGAAGAGACCCAGTACTTC. Amino acid sequence: CASSNLAEETQYF. This sequence joins TRBV14 and TRBJ2-5; 7 bases line up with TRBD2. Germline-derived CDR1 and CDR2 are SGHDN and FVKESK. After removal of 5 bases from V and 3 bases from J, the junction contained 3 bases not matched to a gene. There are 13 residues in the CDR3.

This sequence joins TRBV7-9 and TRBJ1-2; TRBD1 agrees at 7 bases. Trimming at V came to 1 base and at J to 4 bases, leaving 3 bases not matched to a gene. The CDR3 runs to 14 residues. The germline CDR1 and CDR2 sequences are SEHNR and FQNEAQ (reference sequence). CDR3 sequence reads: CASSLGGGLYGYTF. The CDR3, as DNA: TGTGCCAGCAGCTTAGGAGGGGGCCTCTATGGCTACACCTTC.

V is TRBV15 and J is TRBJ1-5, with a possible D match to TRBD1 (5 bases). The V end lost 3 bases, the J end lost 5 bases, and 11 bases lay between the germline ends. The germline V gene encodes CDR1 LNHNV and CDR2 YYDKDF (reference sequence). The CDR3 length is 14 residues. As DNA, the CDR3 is TGTGCCACCAGCAGTGCTTTAGGGGATCAGCCCCAGCATTTT. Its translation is CATSSALGDQPQHF.

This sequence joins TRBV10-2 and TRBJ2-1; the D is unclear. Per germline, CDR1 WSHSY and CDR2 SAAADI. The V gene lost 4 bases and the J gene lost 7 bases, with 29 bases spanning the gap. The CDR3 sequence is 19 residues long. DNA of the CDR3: TGCGCCAGCAGTGCCTATCTTAAGCTCCAAGGAACCTTCGGGAATGAGCAGTTCTTC. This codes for CASSAYLKLQGTFGNEQFF.

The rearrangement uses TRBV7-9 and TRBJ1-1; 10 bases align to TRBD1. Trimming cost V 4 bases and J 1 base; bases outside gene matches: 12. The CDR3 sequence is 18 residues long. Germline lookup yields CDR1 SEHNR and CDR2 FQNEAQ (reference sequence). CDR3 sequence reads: CASSSTPGQGSGNTEAFF. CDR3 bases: TGTGCCAGCAGCTCAACTCCGGGACAGGGGTCCGGGAACACTGAAGCTTTCTTT.

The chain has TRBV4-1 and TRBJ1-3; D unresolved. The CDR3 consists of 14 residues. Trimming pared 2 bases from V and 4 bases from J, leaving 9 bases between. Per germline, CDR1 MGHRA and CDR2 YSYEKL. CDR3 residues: CASSQPDSGNTIYF. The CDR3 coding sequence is TGCGCCAGCAGCCAACCAGACTCAGGAAACACCATATATTTT.

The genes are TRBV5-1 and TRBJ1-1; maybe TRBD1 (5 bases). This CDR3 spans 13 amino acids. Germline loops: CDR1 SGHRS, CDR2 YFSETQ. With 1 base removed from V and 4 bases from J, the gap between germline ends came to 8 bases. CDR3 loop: CASSLFDSTEAFF. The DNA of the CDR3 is TGCGCCAGCAGCTTGTTCGACAGCACTGAAGCTTTCTTT. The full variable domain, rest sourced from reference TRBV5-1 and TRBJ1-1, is KAGVTQTPRYLIKTRGQQVTLSCSPISGHRSVSWYQQTPGQGLQFLFEYFSETQRNKGNFPGRFSGRQFSNSRSEMNVSTLELGDSALYLCASSLFDSTEAFFGQGTRLTVV.

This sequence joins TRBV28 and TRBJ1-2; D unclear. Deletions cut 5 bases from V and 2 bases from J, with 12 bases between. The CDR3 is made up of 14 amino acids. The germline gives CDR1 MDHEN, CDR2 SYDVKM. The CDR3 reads CASSSRTGNYGYTF. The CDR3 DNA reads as TGTGCCAGCAGTAGTCGGACGGGCAACTATGGCTACACCTTC.

The CDR3 sequence: CASGPGQPLKGYTF. In DNA, the CDR3 is TGTGCTAGTGGTCCCGGACAGCCACTGAAGGGCTACACCTTC. The chain couples TRBV12-5 to TRBJ1-2, with D maybe TRBD1 (6 bases). This CDR3 region has 14 residues. Trimming cost V 5 bases and J 8 bases, with 18 bases left between them. CDR1 and CDR2 (germline): LGHNT, FRNRAP.

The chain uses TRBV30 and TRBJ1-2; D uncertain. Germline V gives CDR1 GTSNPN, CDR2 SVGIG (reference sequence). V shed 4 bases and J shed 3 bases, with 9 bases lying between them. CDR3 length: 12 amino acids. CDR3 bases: TGTGCCTGGAAGATCGGTGACTATGGCTACACCTTC. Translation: CAWKIGDYGYTF.

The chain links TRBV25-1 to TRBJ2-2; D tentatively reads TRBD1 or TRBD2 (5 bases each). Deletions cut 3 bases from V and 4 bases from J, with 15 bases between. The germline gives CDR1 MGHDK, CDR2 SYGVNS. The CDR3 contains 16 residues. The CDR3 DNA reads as TGTGCCAGCAGTGATCACCCTCAGAGGGGCACCGGGGAGCTGTTTTTT. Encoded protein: CASSDHPQRGTGELFF.

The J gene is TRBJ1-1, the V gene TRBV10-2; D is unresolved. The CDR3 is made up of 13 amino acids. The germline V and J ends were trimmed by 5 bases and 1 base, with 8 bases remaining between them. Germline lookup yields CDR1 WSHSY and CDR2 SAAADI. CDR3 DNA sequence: TGCGCCAGCAGTTTCCACGGGAACACTGAAGCTTTCTTT. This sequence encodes CASSFHGNTEAFF.

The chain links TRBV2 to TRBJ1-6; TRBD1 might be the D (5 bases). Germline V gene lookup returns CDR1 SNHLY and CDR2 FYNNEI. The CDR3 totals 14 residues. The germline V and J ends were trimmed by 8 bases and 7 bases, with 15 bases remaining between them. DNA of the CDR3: TGTGCCAGCCGGGAGGGACTCGGGAATTCACCCCTCCACTTT. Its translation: CASREGLGNSPLHF.